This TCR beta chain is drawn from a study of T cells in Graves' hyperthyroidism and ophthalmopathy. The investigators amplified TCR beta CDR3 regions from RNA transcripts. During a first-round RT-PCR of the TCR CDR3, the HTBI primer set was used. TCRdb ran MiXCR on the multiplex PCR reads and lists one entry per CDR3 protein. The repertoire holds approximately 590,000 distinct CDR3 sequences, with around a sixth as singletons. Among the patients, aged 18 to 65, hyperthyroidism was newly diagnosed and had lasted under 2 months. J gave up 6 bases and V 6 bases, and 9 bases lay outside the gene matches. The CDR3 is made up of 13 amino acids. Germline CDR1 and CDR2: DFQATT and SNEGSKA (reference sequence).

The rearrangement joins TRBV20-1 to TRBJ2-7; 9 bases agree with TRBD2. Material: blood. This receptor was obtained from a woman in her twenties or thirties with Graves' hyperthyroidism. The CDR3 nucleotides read TGCAGTGCCGGGACTAGCAGGTTGAGCGAGCAGTACTTC. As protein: CSAGTSRLSEQYF.